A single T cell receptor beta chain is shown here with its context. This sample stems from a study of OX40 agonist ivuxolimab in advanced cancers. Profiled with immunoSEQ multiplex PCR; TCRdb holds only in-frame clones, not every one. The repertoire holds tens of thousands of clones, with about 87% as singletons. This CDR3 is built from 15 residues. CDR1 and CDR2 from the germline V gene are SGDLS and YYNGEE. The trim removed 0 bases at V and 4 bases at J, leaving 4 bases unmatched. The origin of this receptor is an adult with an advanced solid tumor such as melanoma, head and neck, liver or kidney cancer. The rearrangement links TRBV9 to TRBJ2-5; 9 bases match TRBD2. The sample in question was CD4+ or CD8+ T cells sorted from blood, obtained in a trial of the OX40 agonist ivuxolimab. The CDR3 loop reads CASSVVAGGRETQYF. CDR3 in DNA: TGTGCCAGCAGCGTAGTGGCGGGAGGGCGAGAGACCCAGTACTTC.